Listed here are 30 T cell receptor beta chains from one sample, sequenced in a study of cytomegalovirus exposure and HLA in healthy donors. Primers for the PCR totalled 60 Vbeta and 13 Jbeta. Assay used: immunoSEQ multiplex PCR; TCRdb lists only in-frame clones, some missing. The table records fewer than 250,000 clones, approximately 79% of them present only once. The sequenced material came from PBMCs. These receptor sequences come from a male donor in good health and CMV-seronegative.

J is TRBJ2-7 and V is TRBV7-8; possibly TRBD2 for D (6 bases). Germline-derived CDR1 and CDR2 are SGHVS and FQNEAQ. This CDR3 comprises 16 residues. Trimming pared 2 bases from V and 3 bases from J, leaving 17 bases between. CDR3 DNA sequence: TGTGCCAGCAGCTTACGTCTGGAGGAGGGTGGCTACGAGCAGTACTTC. It yields the protein CASSLRLEEGGYEQYF.

The chain links TRBV9 to TRBJ2-3; tentative D call: TRBD2 (5 bases). This CDR3 is built from 14 residues. From germline, CDR1 is SGDLS and CDR2 YYNGEE. The V gene lost 0 bases and the J gene lost 9 bases, with 14 bases spanning the gap. The CDR3 DNA is TGTGCCAGCAGCGTAGGTGGAGGAATAGGCACGCAGTATTTT. Protein: CASSVGGGIGTQYF. The whole variable domain, filled in from reference TRBV9 and TRBJ2-3, reads DSGVTQTPKHLITATGQRVTLRCSPRSGDLSVYWYQQSLDQGLQFLIQYYNGEERAKGNILERFSAQQFPDLHSELNLSSLELGDSALYFCASSVGGGIGTQYFGPGTRLTVL.

The gene calls are TRBV27 and TRBJ2-5; the match to TRBD2 covers 14 bases. Unmatched junction bases numbered 6, after V lost 2 bases and J lost 7 bases. Germline lookup yields CDR1 MNHEY and CDR2 SMNVEV (reference sequence). The CDR3 length is 16 residues. CDR3 region: CASSLGTSGSVWTQYF. In DNA, the CDR3 is TGTGCCAGCAGTTTAGGGACTAGCGGGAGTGTATGGACCCAGTACTTC.

The V gene is TRBV28, the J gene TRBJ1-1; D is unresolved. V shed 6 bases and J shed 0 bases, with 11 bases lying between them. Looked up from germline, CDR1 is MDHEN and CDR2 is SYDVKM. The CDR3 has 14 amino acids. DNA of the CDR3: TGTGCCAGCAGATCCGACATACTGAACACTGAAGCTTTCTTT. As protein: CASRSDILNTEAFF.

This clone was found a few times. This chain joins TRBV5-3 and TRBJ1-1; no reliable D call. TRBV5-3 is annotated as an ORF whose role is uncertain. V dropped 4 bases and J dropped 7 bases, with 14 bases sitting between them. The CDR3 extends over 13 amino acids. The CDR3 nucleotides read TGTGCCAGAAGCCGGGAATTTGAGGGTGAAGCTTTCTTT. The encoded protein is CARSREFEGEAFF.

This chain uses TRBV28 with TRBJ2-7, with D tentatively TRBD1 (6 bases). Per the germline V gene, CDR1 is MDHEN and CDR2 is SYDVKM. Trimming shortened V by 7 bases and J by 2 bases, and 18 bases separated the two germline ends. This CDR3 spans 15 amino acids. CDR3 bases: TGTGCCAGCACTTTGGGGGCTGTCCTACCCTACGAGCAGTACTTC. Protein sequence: CASTLGAVLPYEQYF. The variable domain in full, completed from reference TRBV28 and TRBJ2-7, reads DVKVTQSSRYLVKRTGEKVFLECVQDMDHENMFWYRQDPGLGLRLIYFSYDVKMKEKGDIPEGYSVSREKKERFSLILESASTNQTSMYLCASTLGAVLPYEQYFGPGTRLTVT.

The chain combines TRBV2 with TRBJ1-5; a possible D gene is TRBD1 (6 bases). CDR3 length equals 15 residues. Between the trimmed V and J ends, which lost 4 bases and 3 bases, there was a span of 13 bases. Germline CDR1 reads SNHLY; CDR2 reads FYNNEI. The CDR3 sequence: CASSGLGASNQPQHF. The CDR3 DNA reads as TGTGCCAGCAGTGGGCTGGGGGCTTCCAATCAGCCCCAGCATTTT.

The chain uses TRBV6-1 and TRBJ1-5; possibly TRBD1 for D (6 bases). In germline, CDR1 is MNHNS, CDR2 SASEGT. V was clipped by 10 bases and J by 0 bases, with 13 bases between them. The CDR3 totals 14 residues. The CDR3 here is CATKRTDSNQPQHF. In DNA form, the CDR3 reads TGTGCCACAAAAAGGACAGATAGCAATCAGCCCCAGCATTTT.

The chain uses TRBV2 and TRBJ1-1, with D tentatively TRBD1 (5 bases). Germline V gene lookup returns CDR1 SNHLY and CDR2 FYNNEI. The CDR3 extends over 14 amino acids. Trimming took 5 bases from V and 1 from J, leaving 11 bases between them. As DNA, the CDR3 is TGTGCCAGCAGTCTTTCGGGGGGGAACACTGAAGCTTTCTTT. It translates to CASSLSGGNTEAFF.

The J gene is TRBJ2-7, the V gene TRBV28; 7 bases agree with TRBD1. CDR1 MDHEN and CDR2 SYDVKM come from the germline V gene. CDR3 size: 14 residues. V shed 6 bases, J shed 0 bases, and the junction held 5 bases outside the gene matches. The CDR3 is CASRGGIPSYEQYF. In DNA, the CDR3 is TGTGCCAGCAGAGGGGGCATTCCCTCCTACGAGCAGTACTTC.

The rearrangement joins TRBV11-3 to TRBJ2-3; D not resolved. The CDR3 length is 14 residues. CDR1 is SGHNT and CDR2 is YENEEA in the germline V gene. V lost 4 bases and J lost 4, with 12 bases in between. This CDR3 is CASSSPREADTQYF. In DNA form, the CDR3 reads TGTGCCAGCAGCTCCCCTAGAGAGGCAGATACGCAGTATTTT.

The V and J genes are TRBV4-1 and TRBJ2-1; 7 bases match TRBD1. The V gene's germline CDR1 is MGHRA and CDR2 YSYEKL. The ends lost 1 base at V and 7 bases at J; junction bases unmatched: 1. The CDR3 loop spans 13 amino acids. Here the CDR3 reads CASSQADRNEQFF. The CDR3 DNA follows: TGCGCCAGCAGCCAAGCGGACAGGAATGAGCAGTTCTTC.

V usage is TRBV5-1 and J usage is TRBJ1-3, with TRBD1 identical over 7 bases. J was trimmed by 4 bases and V by 0 bases; bases with no gene match: 7. The CDR3 totals 16 residues. Germline-derived CDR1 and CDR2 are SGHRS and YFSETQ. The CDR3 nucleotides read TGCGCCAGCAGCTTGGAAGGGACAGTGGGCGGAAACACCATATATTTT. Translated, it gives CASSLEGTVGGNTIYF.

This chain links TRBV28 with TRBJ2-7; D not resolved. Trimming pared 7 bases from V and 3 bases from J, leaving 10 bases between. The CDR3 runs to 12 residues. CDR1 and CDR2 from the germline V gene are MDHEN and SYDVKM. The CDR3 region has the DNA TGTGCCAGCAATACGGAGATCTACGAGCAGTACTTC. Its protein product is CASNTEIYEQYF.

CDR3 loop: CASSPLAQTADTQYF. CDR3 nucleotide sequence: TGCGCCAGCAGCCCACTAGCACAAACGGCGGATACGCAGTATTTT. The chain recombines TRBV4-1 with TRBJ2-3; D might be TRBD2 (6 bases). The germline V gene encodes CDR1 MGHRA and CDR2 YSYEKL. The CDR3 is 15 residues long. Between the trimmed V and J ends, which lost 4 bases and 6 bases, there was a span of 17 bases.

The chain combines TRBV18 with TRBJ1-2, with D hard to call. The CDR3 length is 15 residues. Trimming cost V 2 bases and J 3 bases, with 13 bases left between them. CDR1 and CDR2 (germline): KGHSH, LQKENI. In nucleotides, the CDR3 is TGTGCCAGCTCACCAAAGAACCAGGCTCACTATGGCTACACCTTC. Its translation is CASSPKNQAHYGYTF.

This sequence joins TRBV7-3 and TRBJ2-5, with D unclear. The CDR3 totals 15 residues. The germline gives CDR1 SGHTA, CDR2 FQGTGA. With 4 bases removed from V and 4 bases from J, the gap between germline ends came to 16 bases. The DNA for the CDR3 is TGTGCCAGCAGCTCCCCCGAACCGATTAGAGAGACCCAGTACTTC. Its translation is CASSSPEPIRETQYF. The full variable domain, completed using reference TRBV7-3 and TRBJ2-5, is GAGVSQTPSNKVTEKGKYVELRCDPISGHTALYWYRQSLGQGPEFLIYFQGTGAADDSGLPNDRFFAVRPEGSVSTLKIQRTERGDSAVYLCASSSPEPIRETQYFGPGTRLLVL.

The genes are TRBV2 and TRBJ2-2; TRBD2 is a possible D gene (6 bases). CDR1 and CDR2 from the germline V gene are SNHLY and FYNNEI. Trimming shortened V by 7 bases and J by 2 bases, and 11 bases separated the two germline ends. There are 14 residues in the CDR3. CDR3 sequence: CASKAGSNTGELFF. For the CDR3, the DNA is TGTGCCAGCAAAGCGGGTAGCAACACCGGGGAGCTGTTTTTT.

The CDR3 nucleotides are TGTGCCAGCAGCTTAGGCCGGGGGACAGGGGGGGTAGGTCAGCCCCAGCATTTT. Its protein is CASSLGRGTGGVGQPQHF. The chain employs TRBV13 and TRBJ1-5; 11 bases agree with TRBD1. Germline values: CDR1 PRHDT, CDR2 FYEKMQ (reference sequence). The CDR3 sequence is 18 residues long. Trimming at V came to 0 bases and at J to 6 bases, leaving 10 bases not matched to a gene.

V is TRBV7-2 and J is TRBJ1-1; D remains unclear. The CDR3 has 12 amino acids. The V and J ends lost 4 bases and 3 bases respectively, with 6 bases between them. Germline-derived CDR1 and CDR2 are SGHTA and FQGNSA. The CDR3 sequence is CASSSQYTEAFF. In DNA form, the CDR3 reads TGTGCCAGCAGCTCTCAGTACACTGAAGCTTTCTTT.

The J gene is TRBJ1-2, the V gene TRBV18; the D gene is possibly TRBD1 (5 bases). The CDR3 is made up of 14 amino acids. CDR1 and CDR2 from the germline V gene are KGHSH and LQKENI. The V and J ends lost 2 bases and 3 bases respectively, with 10 bases between them. This CDR3 is CASSPSTGYYGYTF. CDR3 DNA sequence: TGTGCCAGCTCACCATCCACAGGCTACTATGGCTACACCTTC.

The chain recombines TRBV9 with TRBJ2-7; 11 nucleotides line up with TRBD1. Germline V CDR1 and CDR2: SGDLS, YYNGEE. Trimming cost V 4 bases and J 7 bases; bases outside gene matches: 7. There are 14 residues in the CDR3. CDR3 in amino acids: CASSLDRGRGEQYF. The CDR3 DNA follows: TGTGCCAGCAGCTTGGACAGGGGGCGAGGGGAGCAGTACTTC.

V is TRBV10-3 and J is TRBJ1-5; D possibly corresponds to TRBD1 (6 bases). V was clipped by 2 bases and J by 7 bases, with 15 bases between them. The CDR3 sequence is 15 residues long. Germline lookup yields CDR1 ENHRY and CDR2 SYGVKD. The DNA for the CDR3 is TGTGCCATCAGTGAGGAGGCCTGGACAGACCAGCCCCAGCATTTT. Amino acid sequence: CAISEEAWTDQPQHF.

The chain couples TRBV6-9 to TRBJ2-3; 7 nucleotides line up with TRBD1. With 11 bases clipped from V and 6 bases from J, the junction kept 35 bases outside the gene matches. The CDR3 consists of 21 residues. Per germline, CDR1 MNHGY and CDR2 SVAAGI. The chain's CDR3 is CAEVGQVPWIMRAVRGDTQYF. DNA for the CDR3: TGTGCCGAGGTTGGACAGGTCCCGTGGATTATGCGGGCCGTGCGAGGGGATACGCAGTATTTT.

The genes are TRBV28 and TRBJ2-7; 9 bases map to TRBD2. CDR1 is MDHEN, CDR2 SYDVKM, per germline. V dropped 6 bases and J dropped 0; count of bases not matched to a gene: 6. The CDR3 is 15 residues long. The CDR3 here is CASSARGGVSYEQYF. The CDR3 bases are TGTGCCAGCAGCGCCCGCGGGGGGGTCTCCTACGAGCAGTACTTC.

This chain connects TRBV27 to TRBJ2-2; possible D gene TRBD2, 6 bases. V lost 4 bases and J lost 5, with 20 bases in between. The CDR3 extends over 17 amino acids. CDR1 is MNHEY, CDR2 SMNVEV, per germline (reference sequence). The CDR3 protein is CASSSTWGVRWTGELFF. The CDR3 nucleotides are TGTGCCAGCAGTTCCACGTGGGGGGTACGGTGGACCGGGGAGCTGTTTTTT.

The chain is built from TRBV7-9 and TRBJ2-7; D is perhaps TRBD2 (6 bases). The CDR3 consists of 10 residues. Trimming removed 10 bases at V and 12 bases at J, with 16 bases between. Germline lookup yields CDR1 SEHNR and CDR2 FQNEAQ (reference sequence). In nucleotides, the CDR3 is TGTGCCATCTCCGACAGAGCGGGGTACTTC. As protein: CAISDRAGYF.

Of note for this clone: Other DNA variants within this sample encode the same CDR3. This chain uses TRBV19 with TRBJ1-1; D gene unclear. The ends were cut back, 3 bases at V and 1 base at J, with 6 bases in the middle. The V gene's germline CDR1 is LNHDA and CDR2 SQIVND (reference sequence). The CDR3 is made up of 13 amino acids. The CDR3 bases are TGTGCCAGTAGTATTACAAAGAACACTGAAGCTTTCTTT. Its protein product is CASSITKNTEAFF.

This clone occurred a few times. The chain links TRBV15 to TRBJ2-1; 7 bases match TRBD2. The ends lost 5 bases at V and 3 bases at J; junction bases unmatched: 7. The CDR3 is 15 residues long. Per the germline V gene, CDR1 is LNHNV and CDR2 is YYDKDF (reference sequence). CDR3 nucleotides: TGTGCCACCAGCGAGGGAGGGCAGAGCTACAATGAGCAGTTCTTC. Its translation is CATSEGGQSYNEQFF.

The rearrangement joins TRBV2 to TRBJ2-6; 8 bases are a match to TRBD1. The J segment lost 1 base and the V segment lost 4 bases, leaving 6 bases of the junction unmatched. Germline V lookup: CDR1 SNHLY, CDR2 FYNNEI. This CDR3 contains 17 residues. The DNA of the CDR3 is TGTGCCAGCAGTGGGGGACAGGCGGGATCTGGGGCCAACGTCCTGACTTTC. It specifies CASSGGQAGSGANVLTF.